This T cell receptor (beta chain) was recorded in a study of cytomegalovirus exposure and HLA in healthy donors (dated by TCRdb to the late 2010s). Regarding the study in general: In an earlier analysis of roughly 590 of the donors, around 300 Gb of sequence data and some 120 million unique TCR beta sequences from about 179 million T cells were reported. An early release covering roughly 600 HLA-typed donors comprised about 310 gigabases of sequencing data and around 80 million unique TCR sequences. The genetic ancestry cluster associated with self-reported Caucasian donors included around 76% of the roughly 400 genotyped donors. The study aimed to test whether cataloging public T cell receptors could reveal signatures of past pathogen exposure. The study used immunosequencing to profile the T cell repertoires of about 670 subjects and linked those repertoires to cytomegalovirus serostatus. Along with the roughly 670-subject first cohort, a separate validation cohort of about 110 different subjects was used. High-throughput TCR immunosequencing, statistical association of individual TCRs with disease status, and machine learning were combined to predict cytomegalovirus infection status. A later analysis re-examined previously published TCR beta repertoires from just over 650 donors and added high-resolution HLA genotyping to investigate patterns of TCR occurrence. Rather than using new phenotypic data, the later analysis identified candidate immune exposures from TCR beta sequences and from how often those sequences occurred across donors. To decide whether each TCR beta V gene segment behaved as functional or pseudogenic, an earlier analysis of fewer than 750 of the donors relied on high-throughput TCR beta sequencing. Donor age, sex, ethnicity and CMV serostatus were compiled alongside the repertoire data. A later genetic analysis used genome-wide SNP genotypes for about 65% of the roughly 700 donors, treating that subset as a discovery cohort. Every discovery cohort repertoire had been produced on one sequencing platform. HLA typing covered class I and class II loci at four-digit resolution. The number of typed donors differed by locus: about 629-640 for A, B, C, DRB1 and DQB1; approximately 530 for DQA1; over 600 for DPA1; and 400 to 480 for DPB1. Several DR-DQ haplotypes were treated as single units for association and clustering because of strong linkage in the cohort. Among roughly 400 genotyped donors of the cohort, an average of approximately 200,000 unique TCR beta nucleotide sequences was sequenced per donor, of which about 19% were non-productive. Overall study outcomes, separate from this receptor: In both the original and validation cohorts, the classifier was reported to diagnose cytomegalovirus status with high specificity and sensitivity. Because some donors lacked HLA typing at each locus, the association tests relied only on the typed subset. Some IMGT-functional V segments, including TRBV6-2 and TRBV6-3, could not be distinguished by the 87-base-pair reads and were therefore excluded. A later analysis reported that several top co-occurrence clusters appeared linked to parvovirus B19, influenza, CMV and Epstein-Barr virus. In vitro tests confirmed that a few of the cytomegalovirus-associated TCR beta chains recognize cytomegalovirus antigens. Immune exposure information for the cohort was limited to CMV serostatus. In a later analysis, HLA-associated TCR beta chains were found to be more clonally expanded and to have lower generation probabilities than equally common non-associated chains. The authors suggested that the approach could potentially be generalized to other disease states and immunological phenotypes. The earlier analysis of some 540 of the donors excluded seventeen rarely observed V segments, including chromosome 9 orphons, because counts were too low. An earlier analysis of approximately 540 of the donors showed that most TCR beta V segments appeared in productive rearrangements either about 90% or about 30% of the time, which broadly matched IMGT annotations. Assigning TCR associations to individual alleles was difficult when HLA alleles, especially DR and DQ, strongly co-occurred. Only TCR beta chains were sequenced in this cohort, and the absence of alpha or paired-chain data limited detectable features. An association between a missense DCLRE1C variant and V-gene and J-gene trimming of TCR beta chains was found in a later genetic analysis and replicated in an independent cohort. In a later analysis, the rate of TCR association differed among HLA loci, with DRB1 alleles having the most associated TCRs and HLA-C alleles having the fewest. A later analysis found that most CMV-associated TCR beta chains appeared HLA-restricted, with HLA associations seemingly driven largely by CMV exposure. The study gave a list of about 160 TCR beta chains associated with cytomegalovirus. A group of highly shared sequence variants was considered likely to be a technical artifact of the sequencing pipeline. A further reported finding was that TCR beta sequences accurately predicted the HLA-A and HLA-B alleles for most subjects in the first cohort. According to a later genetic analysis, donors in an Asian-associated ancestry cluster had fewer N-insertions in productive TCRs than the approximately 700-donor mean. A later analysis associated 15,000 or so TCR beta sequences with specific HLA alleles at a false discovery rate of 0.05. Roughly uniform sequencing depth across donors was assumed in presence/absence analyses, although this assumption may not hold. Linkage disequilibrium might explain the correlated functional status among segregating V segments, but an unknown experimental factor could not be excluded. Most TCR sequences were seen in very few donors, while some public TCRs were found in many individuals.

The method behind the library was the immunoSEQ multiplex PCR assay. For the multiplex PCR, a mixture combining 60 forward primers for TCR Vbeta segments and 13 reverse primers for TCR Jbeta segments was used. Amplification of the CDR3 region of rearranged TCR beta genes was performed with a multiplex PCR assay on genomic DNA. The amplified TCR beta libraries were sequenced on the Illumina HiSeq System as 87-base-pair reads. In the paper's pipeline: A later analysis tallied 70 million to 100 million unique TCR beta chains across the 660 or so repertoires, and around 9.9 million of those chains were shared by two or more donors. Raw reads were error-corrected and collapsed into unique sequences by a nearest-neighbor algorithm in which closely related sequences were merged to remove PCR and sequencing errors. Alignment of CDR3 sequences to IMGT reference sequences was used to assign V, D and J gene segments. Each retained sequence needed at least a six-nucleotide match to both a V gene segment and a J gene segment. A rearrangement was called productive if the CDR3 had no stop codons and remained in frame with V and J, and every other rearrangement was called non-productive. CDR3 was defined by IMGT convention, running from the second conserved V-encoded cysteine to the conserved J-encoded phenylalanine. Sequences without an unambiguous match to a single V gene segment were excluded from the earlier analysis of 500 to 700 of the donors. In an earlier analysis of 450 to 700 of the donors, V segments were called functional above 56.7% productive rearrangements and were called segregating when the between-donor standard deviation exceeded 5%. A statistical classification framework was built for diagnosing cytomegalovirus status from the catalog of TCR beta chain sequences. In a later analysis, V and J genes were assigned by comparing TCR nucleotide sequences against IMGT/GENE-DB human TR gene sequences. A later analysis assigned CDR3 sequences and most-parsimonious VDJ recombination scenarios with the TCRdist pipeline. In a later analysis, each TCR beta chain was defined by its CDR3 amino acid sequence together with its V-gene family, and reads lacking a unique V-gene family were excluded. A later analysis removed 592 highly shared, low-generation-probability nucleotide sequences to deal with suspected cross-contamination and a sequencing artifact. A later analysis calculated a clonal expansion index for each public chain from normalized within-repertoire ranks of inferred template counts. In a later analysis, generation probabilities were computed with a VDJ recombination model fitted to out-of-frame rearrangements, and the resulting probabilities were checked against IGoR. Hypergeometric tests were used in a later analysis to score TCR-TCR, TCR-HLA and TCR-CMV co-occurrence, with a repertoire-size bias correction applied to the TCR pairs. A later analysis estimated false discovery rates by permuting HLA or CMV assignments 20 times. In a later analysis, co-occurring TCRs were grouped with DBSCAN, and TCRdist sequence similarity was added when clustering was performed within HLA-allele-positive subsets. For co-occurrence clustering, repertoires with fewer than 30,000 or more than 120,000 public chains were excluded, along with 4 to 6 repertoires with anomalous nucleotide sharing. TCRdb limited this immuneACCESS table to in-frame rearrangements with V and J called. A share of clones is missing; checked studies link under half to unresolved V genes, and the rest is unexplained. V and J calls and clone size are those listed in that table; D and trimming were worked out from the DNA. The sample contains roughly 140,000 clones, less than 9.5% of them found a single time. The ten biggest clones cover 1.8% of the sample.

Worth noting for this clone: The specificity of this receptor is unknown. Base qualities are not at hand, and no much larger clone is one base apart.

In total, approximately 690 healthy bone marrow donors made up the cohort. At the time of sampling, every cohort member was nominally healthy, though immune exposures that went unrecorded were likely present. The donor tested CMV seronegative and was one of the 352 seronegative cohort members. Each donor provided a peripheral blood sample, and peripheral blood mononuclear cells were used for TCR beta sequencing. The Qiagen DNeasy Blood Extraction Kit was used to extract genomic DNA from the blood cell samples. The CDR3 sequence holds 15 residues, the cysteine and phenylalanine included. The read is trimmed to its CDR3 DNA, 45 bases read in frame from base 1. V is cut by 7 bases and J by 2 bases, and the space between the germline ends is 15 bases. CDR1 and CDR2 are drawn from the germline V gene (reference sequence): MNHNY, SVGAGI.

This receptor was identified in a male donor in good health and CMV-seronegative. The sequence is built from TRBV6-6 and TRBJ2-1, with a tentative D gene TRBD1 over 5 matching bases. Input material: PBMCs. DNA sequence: TGTGCCAGCAAAGGGGCCAACAGCCCCTACAATGAGCAGTTCTTC. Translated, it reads CASKGANSPYNEQFF.